This is a list of T cell receptor beta chains from one sample in a study of blood T cell repertoires in COVID-19. Sequenced by immunoSEQ multiplex PCR; TCRdb stores in-frame clones only, minus some. The data contain approximately 200,000 clones, around three quarters of them seen just once; the ten biggest clones take up approximately 15%. The sample comprised peripheral blood. These receptors all come from a man aged 55 to 70 with active or convalescent COVID-19. Each CDR3 is given with its conserved first and last residue. The D gene is left open where the match is weak. Clone size is stated in some rows and not others, as once, few, many or a class when expanded.

clone size,D gene,CDR3 length,J gene,V gene,CDR3 DNA,CDR3 protein
-,-,12,TRBJ2-7,TRBV28,TGTGCCAGCAGTTCTTGGCCTGACGAGCAGTACTTC,CASSSWPDEQYF
-,TRBD2,15,TRBJ2-4,TRBV19,TGTGCCAGTAGTATCCTAGCGGGAGAGGGGGACATTCAGTACTTC,CASSILAGEGDIQYF
-,-,15,TRBJ2-3,TRBV5-1,TGCGCCAGCTTTATCTTTCCAGGACGGGAAGATACGCAGTATTTT,CASFIFPGREDTQYF
-,-,18,TRBJ1-1,TRBV9,TGTGCCAGCAGCGCCCTTCGGGGGGCGAATGGATTGAACACTGAAGCTTTCTTT,CASSALRGANGLNTEAFF
-,TRBD1,20,TRBJ2-6,TRBV28,TGTGCCAGCAGTCTCCCCGGGACAGCCTCCTATTTCTCTGGGGCCAACGTCCTGACTTTC,CASSLPGTASYFSGANVLTF
-,-,14,TRBJ2-5,TRBV12-5,TGTGCTAGTGGTAAAGGGCCTAGCGAGGAGACCCAGTACTTC,CASGKGPSEETQYF
-,-,15,TRBJ2-4,TRBV20-1,TGCAGTGCTAGTGAAGTTGGCAGGGCAAAAAACATTCAGTACTTC,CSASEVGRAKNIQYF
-,-,15,TRBJ1-4,TRBV2,TGTGCCAGCAGTGAAGGCGGCAGGGGTGGGGAAAAACTGTTTTTT,CASSEGGRGGEKLFF
-,TRBD2,16,TRBJ2-1,TRBV7-9,TGTGCCAGCAGCTTAGCGCCTAGCGGGCCCTACAATGAGCAGTTCTTC,CASSLAPSGPYNEQFF
-,-,14,TRBJ1-1,TRBV18,TGTGCCAGCTCCCCTCCAGGGGCACACACTGAAGCTTTCTTT,CASSPPGAHTEAFF
-,-,15,TRBJ2-7,TRBV18,TGTGCCAGCTCACCAGGTACAGGTAACTCCTACGAGCAGTACTTC,CASSPGTGNSYEQYF
-,TRBD2,16,TRBJ2-7,TRBV18,TGTGCCAGCTCATCTCTTAGCGGGGGCCCCTCCTACGAGCAGTACTTC,CASSSLSGGPSYEQYF
-,-,13,TRBJ1-2,TRBV7-3,TGTGCCAGCAGCCTTCCAGGCAGGGAAGGCTACACCTTC,CASSLPGREGYTF
-,-,14,TRBJ2-7,TRBV6-2/TRBV6-3,TGTGCCAGCAGTCATCCGGGACTTGCGGACGAGCAGTACTTC,CASSHPGLADEQYF
-,-,16,TRBJ1-3,TRBV29-1,TGCAGCGCGGGCGGGGGGGTAGCGGCCTCTGGAAACACCATATATTTT,CSAGGGVAASGNTIYF
-,TRBD1,15,TRBJ1-5,TRBV5-1,TGCGCCAGCAGCTTAGGGACAGTTAGCAATCAGCCCCAGCATTTT,CASSLGTVSNQPQHF
-,-,13,TRBJ1-5,TRBV5-1,TGCGCCAGCAGCTCCGGTAGCAATCAGCCCCAGCATTTT,CASSSGSNQPQHF
-,-,13,TRBJ1-2,TRBV3-1/TRBV3-2,TGTGCCAGCAGCCAAGGGGGTGAGGGTGGCTACACCTTC,CASSQGGEGGYTF
-,-,13,TRBJ2-7,TRBV7-2,TGTGCCAGCAGCCAGGCTCCAGCGGGCGAGCAGTACTTC,CASSQAPAGEQYF
-,-,14,TRBJ2-2,TRBV11-1,TGTGCCAGCAGCCTGGGCCGAAACACCGGGGAGCTGTTTTTT,CASSLGRNTGELFF
-,TRBD2,16,TRBJ2-3,TRBV27,TGTGCCAGCAGTTTATATCAGGGAGGGAGCACAGATACGCAGTATTTT,CASSLYQGGSTDTQYF
-,TRBD2,19,TRBJ2-6,TRBV5-6,TGTGCCAGCAGCACCGGACTAGCGGGGAGGCACTCTGGGGCCAACGTCCTGACTTTC,CASSTGLAGRHSGANVLTF
-,-,15,TRBJ1-5,TRBV15,TGTGCCACCAGCCAATTTTTACAGAGCAATCAGCCCCAGCATTTT,CATSQFLQSNQPQHF
few,TRBD1,15,TRBJ1-6,TRBV7-6,TGTGCCAGCAGCTTTCCGGGGACAGAACACTCACCCCTCCACTTT,CASSFPGTEHSPLHF
-,-,13,TRBJ2-7,TRBV10-1,TGCGCCAGTGATCCCGGGTCCGCCTACGAGCAGTACTTC,CASDPGSAYEQYF
-,TRBD1,13,TRBJ2-7,TRBV5-1,TGCGCCAGCAGCAGGGGACAGTCCTACGAGCAGTACTTC,CASSRGQSYEQYF
-,-,15,TRBJ1-5,TRBV19,TGTGCCAGTGATGGCAGGGCCGAAAATGATCAGCCCCAGCATTTT,CASDGRAENDQPQHF
-,TRBD2,15,TRBJ2-3,TRBV14,TGTGCCAGCAGCCAAGCACTAGCGAACACAGATACGCAGTATTTT,CASSQALANTDTQYF
-,TRBD2,17,TRBJ2-1,TRBV19,TGTGCCAGTAGTCCCCGGGGACTAGCGGGAGTGGGTAATGAGCAGTTCTTC,CASSPRGLAGVGNEQFF
-,TRBD1,16,TRBJ2-2,TRBV5-1,TGCGCCAGCAGGGGCACGGGACAGGGACTAACCGGGGAGCTGTTTTTT,CASRGTGQGLTGELFF
-,-,13,TRBJ2-7,TRBV11-2,TGTGCCAGCAGCTTGTCCGGGAAACACGAGCAGTACTTC,CASSLSGKHEQYF
-,-,12,TRBJ2-7,TRBV28,TGTGCCAGCAGTTTCTTGGGGCGGGAGCAGTACTTC,CASSFLGREQYF
-,-,16,TRBJ2-2,TRBV19,TGTGCCAGTAGTACGCAGACAGCCTCGAACACCGGGGAGCTGTTTTTT,CASSTQTASNTGELFF
-,-,13,TRBJ2-7,TRBV7-9,TGTGCCAGCAGCTTTAAGGGGCTTAGCGAGCAGTACTTC,CASSFKGLSEQYF
-,-,14,TRBJ2-3,TRBV7-3,TGTGCCAGCAGCTTAATGAGGGGGACAGATACGCAGTATTTT,CASSLMRGTDTQYF
-,TRBD2,15,TRBJ2-1,TRBV5-5,TGTGCCAGCAGCTTTAGCGGGGATCCCTACAATGAGCAGTTCTTC,CASSFSGDPYNEQFF
-,TRBD2,17,TRBJ2-3,TRBV15,TGTGCCACCAGCAGAGGGATAGCGGGAGGGCCGGAAGATACGCAGTATTTT,CATSRGIAGGPEDTQYF
-,TRBD2,16,TRBJ2-1,TRBV24-1,TGTGCCACCAGTGATGTGACTAGCGGGAGGGCCAAGGAGCAGTTCTTC,CATSDVTSGRAKEQFF